These 26 T cell receptor beta chains came from one sample sequenced in a study of post-analysis software for immune sequencing data (dated by TCRdb to between 2014 and 2017). The library was produced with PCR. The run used an Illumina HiSeq 2500. To reduce PCR and sequencing biases, unique molecular identifiers were built into the TCR beta cDNA libraries. TCRdb reran the public reads through fastp at Q25 and MiXCR, keeping productive beta chains. Rows are unified per CDR3 protein, each entry keeping the most common DNA and genes. The sample table records some 890,000 distinct CDR3 sequences; about 53% of these occur just once. Clones ranked in the top ten supply under 6% of the sample. Antigen specificity for these receptors is unknown. The full study reports these points: Patients showed significantly higher frequencies than controls for roughly five TRBV segments, among them TRBV5-6, TRBV5-1 and TRBV20-1.

Material for sequencing was blood. These TCRs come from a girl aged 5 to 17 with multiple sclerosis.

The J gene is TRBJ2-4, the V gene TRBV7-2, with D unresolved. The DNA end is a closer match to TRBJ2-7, so the J assignment may be wrong. The germline V gene has CDR1 SGHTA and CDR2 FQGNSA. The CDR3 sequence is 20 residues long. The CDR3 reads CASSLGWAVSPTIPLYEQYF. CDR3 nucleotides: TGTGCCAGCAGCTTAGGGTGGGCGGTCAGCCCCACAATTCCCCTCTACGAGCAGTACTTC.

This clonotype was seen more than once but under ten times. This sequence joins TRBV7-3 and TRBJ2-5; D is undetermined. Trimming cost V 4 bases and J 5 bases, with 17 bases left between them. Germline assignment: CDR1 SGHTA and CDR2 FQGTGA. This CDR3 is built from 15 residues. In DNA form, the CDR3 reads TGTGCCAGCAGCTCCAACCATGGGATGAGTGAGACCCAGTACTTC. Its protein is CASSSNHGMSETQYF.

This clonotype appeared a few times. The rearrangement uses TRBV29-1 and TRBJ2-3; D gene unclear. The CDR3 length is 12 residues. Germline CDR1 and CDR2: SQVTM and ANQGSEA. Trimming stripped 4 bases from V and 2 bases from J, with 7 bases between. This CDR3 reads CSVGTFTDTQYF. CDR3 DNA sequence: TGCAGCGTTGGGACCTTCACAGATACGCAGTATTTT.

The genes are TRBV3-1 and TRBJ2-7; 8 positions match TRBD2. The germline gives CDR1 LGHDT, CDR2 YNNKEL (reference sequence). Losses at the gene ends were 1 base for V and 2 bases for J; bases not matched to a gene: 7. The CDR3 spans 16 residues. CDR3 DNA: TGTGCCAGCAGCCAAGTTCGCCTAGCGGGCCCCTACGAGCAGTACTTC. Residues: CASSQVRLAGPYEQYF.

The genes are TRBV10-3 and TRBJ1-6; D gene ambiguous. Trimming stripped 4 bases from V and 6 bases from J, with 4 bases between. Looked up from germline, CDR1 is ENHRY and CDR2 is SYGVKD. There are 12 residues in the CDR3. CDR3 in DNA: TGTGCCATCAGTGGCCTTAATTCACCCCTCCACTTT. The encoded protein is CAISGLNSPLHF.

The V and J genes are TRBV6-6 and TRBJ1-2, with D unclear. The V gene's germline CDR1 is MNHNY and CDR2 SVGAGI (reference sequence). This CDR3 has 13 amino acids. V shed 10 bases and J shed 8 bases, with 20 bases lying between them. CDR3 bases: TGTGCCAACACCCCGGGCGTGGCGGGCGGCTACACCTTC. It specifies CANTPGVAGGYTF.

This chain uses TRBV5-5 with TRBJ2-1; no clear D gene. The CDR3 sequence is 16 residues long. Germline V gene sequence: CDR1 SGHKS, CDR2 YYEKEE (reference sequence). Trimming shortened V by 2 bases and J by 9 bases, and 21 bases separated the two germline ends. CDR3 nucleotide sequence: TGTGCCAGCAGCTTTCCGAGGCCTTTAATCGCCGGTGAGCAGTTCTTC. Translating it yields CASSFPRPLIAGEQFF. Based on the CDR3 plus reference TRBV5-5 and TRBJ2-1, the full variable domain is DAGVTQSPTHLIKTRGQQVTLRCSPISGHKSVSWYQQVLGQGPQFIFQYYEKEERGRGNFPDRFSARQFPNYSSELNVNALLLGDSALYLCASSFPRPLIAGEQFFGPGTRLTVL.

This clonotype appeared once. The rearrangement joins TRBV6-5 to TRBJ2-7; 8 bases fit TRBD1. The CDR3 is made up of 16 amino acids. V dropped 0 bases and J dropped 2; count of bases not matched to a gene: 6. Germline CDR1 and CDR2: MNHEY and SVGAGI. CDR3 region: CASSYSTGVHPYEQYF. CDR3 sequence (DNA): TGTGCCAGCAGTTACTCGACAGGGGTCCATCCCTACGAGCAGTACTTC.

There are a few counts of this clonotype. CDR3 sequence: CASSLDGLKNIQYF. The CDR3 region has the DNA TGTGCCAGCAGCTTAGACGGCCTAAAAAACATTCAGTACTTC. The V and J genes are TRBV5-4 and TRBJ2-4; no reliable D call. The V gene's germline CDR1 is SGHNT and CDR2 YYREEE (reference sequence). The CDR3 contains 14 residues. V was pared by 2 bases and J by 4 bases, with 10 bases between.

V usage is TRBV7-6 and J usage is TRBJ2-3; 8 nucleotides match TRBD2. The CDR3 has 17 amino acids. V shed 0 bases and J 0 bases; nucleotides not matched to a gene: 5. Germline loops: CDR1 SGHVS, CDR2 FNYEAQ. The CDR3 reads CASSLASGGLSTDTQYF. CDR3 bases: TGTGCCAGCAGCTTAGCAAGCGGGGGCCTTAGCACAGATACGCAGTATTTT.

At least ten counts were recorded for this clonotype. This rearrangement joins TRBV7-2 to TRBJ2-5; TRBD1 aligns across 7 bases. The V segment lost 6 bases and the J segment 0 bases; nucleotides outside the gene matches: 4. This CDR3 has 14 amino acids. CDR1 is SGHTA and CDR2 is FQGNSA in the germline V gene. The CDR3 DNA reads as TGTGCCAGCAGACTGCAGGGGGACCAAGAGACCCAGTACTTC. It yields the protein CASRLQGDQETQYF.

This clonotype was found a few times. The chain joins TRBV29-1 to TRBJ2-5, with TRBD2 identical over 12 bases. CDR3 length: 14 amino acids. The germline CDR1 and CDR2 sequences are SQVTM and ANQGSEA. Trimming cost V 4 bases and J 5 bases; bases outside gene matches: 5. In DNA, the CDR3 is TGCAGCGTTGTCGGACTAGCGGGACCTGAGACCCAGTACTTC. Its protein is CSVVGLAGPETQYF.

The chain has TRBV5-1 and TRBJ2-3; the D gene is possibly TRBD1 (6 bases). Germline V gene sequence: CDR1 SGHRS, CDR2 YFSETQ. The CDR3 runs 15 residues. Trimming shortened V by 2 bases and J by 4 bases, and 14 bases separated the two germline ends. CDR3 protein: CASSFNSRGSDTQYF. CDR3 in DNA: TGCGCCAGCAGCTTCAATTCCAGGGGCTCAGATACGCAGTATTTT. Full variable domain (rest looked up from reference TRBV5-1 and TRBJ2-3): KAGVTQTPRYLIKTRGQQVTLSCSPISGHRSVSWYQQTPGQGLQFLFEYFSETQRNKGNFPGRFSGRQFSNSRSEMNVSTLELGDSALYLCASSFNSRGSDTQYFGPGTRLTVL.

The V and J genes are TRBV5-4 and TRBJ2-2; TRBD2 matches 7 bases. Germline V gene sequence: CDR1 SGHNT, CDR2 YYREEE (reference sequence). CDR3 length: 17 residues. V lost 1 base to trimming and J lost 0 bases; unmatched junction nucleotides: 6. The CDR3 nucleotides are TGTGCCAGCAGCTTGAGCGGGACTACCGCGAACACCGGGGAGCTGTTTTTT. Protein: CASSLSGTTANTGELFF.

This clonotype has just a few counts. The rearrangement uses TRBV24-1 and TRBJ2-4; no definite D call. The J call is in doubt because the DNA end fits TRBJ2-7 better. CDR1 and CDR2 (germline): KGHDR, SFDVKD. CDR3 length equals 16 residues. CDR3 region: CATSDFQGLKEDEQYF. Written as DNA, the CDR3 is TGTGCCACCAGTGATTTCCAAGGGCTAAAAGAAGACGAGCAGTACTTC.

The genes are TRBV12-3 or TRBV12-4 and TRBJ1-1; the D gene is possibly TRBD1 (5 bases). The ends were cut back, 3 bases at V and 1 base at J, with 12 bases in the middle. CDR3 size: 15 residues. CDR3 sequence (DNA): TGTGCCAGCAGTTTGCGGACACCTGAGAACACTGAAGCTTTCTTT. This encodes CASSLRTPENTEAFF.

The V gene is TRBV27, the J gene TRBJ1-2; TRBD1 is a possible D gene (5 bases). V lost 3 bases and J 2 bases, leaving 13 bases between the germline ends. Germline values: CDR1 MNHEY, CDR2 SMNVEV (reference sequence). The CDR3 has 15 amino acids. The DNA of the CDR3 is TGTGCCAGCAGTTTCCAGGGAACCGGGAACTATGGCTACACCTTC. Its translation: CASSFQGTGNYGYTF.

This clonotype appeared a few times. The J gene is TRBJ1-2, the V gene TRBV20-1; tentatively, D is TRBD1 (6 bases). The length of the CDR3 is 15 residues. With 4 bases removed from V and 0 bases from J, the gap between germline ends came to 15 bases. Germline V CDR1 and CDR2: DFQATT, SNEGSKA (reference sequence). CDR3 nucleotide sequence: TGCAGTGCTAATCGTAGGGGGACCGCTAACTATGGCTACACCTTC. It codes for CSANRRGTANYGYTF.

This clonotype showed up just a few times. V is TRBV3-1 and J is TRBJ2-3, with D tentatively TRBD1 or TRBD2 (5 bases each). From germline, CDR1 is LGHDT and CDR2 YNNKEL (reference sequence). CDR3 size: 14 residues. V was clipped by 4 bases and J by 2 bases, with 10 bases between them. The CDR3 bases are TGTGCCAGCAGCCGCTCCGGGACCACAGATACGCAGTATTTT. As protein: CASSRSGTTDTQYF.

V usage is TRBV6-5 and J usage is TRBJ2-7, with D perhaps matching TRBD2 (6 bases). The V gene lost 5 bases and the J gene lost 6 bases, with 17 bases spanning the gap. The CDR3 spans 14 residues. CDR1 and CDR2 from the germline V gene are MNHEY and SVGAGI. The CDR3 loop reads CASSPAGRRREQYF. CDR3 nucleotides: TGTGCCAGCAGTCCCGCCGGGAGAAGACGCGAGCAGTACTTC.

This rearrangement joins TRBV6-1 to TRBJ1-1, with unresolved D. Germline-derived CDR1 and CDR2 are MNHNS and SASEGT. The V end was cut by 0 bases, the J end by 6 bases, with 14 bases between. The CDR3 spans 15 residues. The CDR3 region is CASSEAANFVAEAFF. The CDR3 DNA is TGTGCCAGCAGTGAAGCGGCGAACTTTGTGGCTGAAGCTTTCTTT.

This chain uses TRBV5-1 with TRBJ2-4; the D is unclear. This CDR3 contains 16 residues. Trimming removed 5 bases at V and 0 bases at J, with 15 bases between. CDR1 is SGHRS, CDR2 YFSETQ, per germline. CDR3 coding DNA: TGCGCCAGCAGAATTGGTCTAACTCTAGCCAAAAACATTCAGTACTTC. This translates into CASRIGLTLAKNIQYF.

The genes are TRBV20-1 and TRBJ2-7; D perhaps matches TRBD2 (6 bases). The germline V gene encodes CDR1 DFQATT and CDR2 SNEGSKA (reference sequence). This CDR3 contains 16 residues. V lost 3 bases and J lost 4, with 22 bases in between. CDR3 loop: CSASHRERGAPYEQYF. The CDR3 DNA follows: TGCAGTGCTAGCCACCGGGAGAGGGGAGCCCCTTACGAGCAGTACTTC.

The V gene is TRBV11-1, the J gene TRBJ2-3; no firm D call. The CDR3 is made up of 15 amino acids. The ends were cut back, 3 bases at V and 0 bases at J, with 10 bases in the middle. The germline gives CDR1 SGHAT, CDR2 FQDESV (reference sequence). CDR3 sequence: CASSFLEASTDTQYF. The CDR3 DNA reads as TGTGCCAGCAGCTTTCTCGAAGCGAGCACAGATACGCAGTATTTT.

This clonotype is a singleton in its sample. CDR3 loop: CASSLAVETDTQYF. In DNA form, the CDR3 reads TGTGCCAGCAGCTTAGCGGTAGAGACAGATACGCAGTATTTT. This rearrangement joins TRBV7-9 to TRBJ2-3; no clear D gene. The CDR3 has 14 amino acids. The germline V gene encodes CDR1 SEHNR and CDR2 FQNEAQ (reference sequence). The V end lost 0 bases, the J end lost 3 bases, and 7 bases lay between the germline ends.

This chain joins TRBV12-3 or TRBV12-4 and TRBJ2-3; either TRBD1 or TRBD2 may fit D (5 bases each). The CDR3 is made up of 17 amino acids. V lost 0 bases and J lost 4, with 17 bases in between. CDR3 protein: CASSLARGGQSADTQYF. In nucleotides, the CDR3 is TGTGCCAGCAGTTTAGCCCGGGGTGGACAAAGCGCAGATACGCAGTATTTT.